This is a list of T cell receptor beta chains from one sample in a study of cytomegalovirus exposure and HLA in healthy donors. The protocol was immunoSEQ multiplex PCR, while the TCRdb copy is restricted to in-frame clones and leaves out a portion. The data show around 210,000 clones, over 75% seen once. Sequencing was carried out using PBMCs. The receptor source for this set is a boy younger than 18 in good health and CMV-seronegative. The CDR3 runs from the conserved cysteine through the conserved F or W. Each record gives: clone size, J gene, D gene, V gene, CDR3 DNA, CDR3 protein. The D gene is left open where the match is weak. Where a row states a size, it is once, few, many or the class of an expanded clone; other rows omit it.

>-|TRBJ2-7|-|TRBV27
TGTGCCACCGGTGGGTCAGGGTTCCACGAGCAGTACTTC
CATGGSGFHEQYF
>once|TRBJ2-1|-|TRBV4-1
TGCGCCAGCAGCCGGCGACAGACCAGACTGGACGCAGAATACAATGAGCAGTTCTTC
CASSRRQTRLDAEYNEQFF
>-|TRBJ2-1|-|TRBV7-2
TGTGCCAGCAGCCTTTCCCAGGCTATAGCGGAGCAGTTCTTC
CASSLSQAIAEQFF
>-|TRBJ2-7|-|TRBV19
TGTGCCAGTAGTCCGCGGGACGGAGTCTACGAGCAGTACTTC
CASSPRDGVYEQYF
>-|TRBJ2-1|TRBD2|TRBV30
TGTGCCTGGAGTAGTTGGAGTCCTAGCGGGGCGGGGTACAATGAGCAGTTCTTC
CAWSSWSPSGAGYNEQFF
>-|TRBJ2-3|TRBD1|TRBV5-1
TGCGCCAGCACTAGACTCCAGGGGGCTAGCACAGATACGCAGTATTTT
CASTRLQGASTDTQYF
>-|TRBJ1-1|-|TRBV5-1
TGCGCCAGCAGCGCCTCGGGACATTCGAACACTGAAGCTTTCTTT
CASSASGHSNTEAFF
>few|TRBJ2-1|TRBD2|TRBV12-5
TGTGCTAGTGGCCGGAGACTAGCGGGATCTGAGCAGTTCTTC
CASGRRLAGSEQFF
>-|TRBJ2-7|TRBD1|TRBV7-8
TGTGCCAGCAGCCAGAGGACAGGGACCGAGCAGTACTTC
CASSQRTGTEQYF
>-|TRBJ1-4|-|TRBV7-8
TGTGCCAGCAGCTTAGCACTTACACCCGGCCTCGGGGAAAAACTGTTTTTT
CASSLALTPGLGEKLFF
>-|TRBJ1-2|-|TRBV11-2
TGTGCCAGCAGCCCCGGACTGGAGGTCTATGGCTACACCTTC
CASSPGLEVYGYTF
>-|TRBJ1-2|TRBD1|TRBV6-6
TGTGCCAGCAGTTCCGGGACAGACATCTATGGCTACACCTTC
CASSSGTDIYGYTF
>-|TRBJ1-2|TRBD1|TRBV7-2
TGTGCCAGCAGCCCACGACAGGGGAACGGTGGCTACACCTTC
CASSPRQGNGGYTF
>-|TRBJ2-7|TRBD2|TRBV29-1
TGCAGCGTAGATAGCGGGGTATCCTACGAGCAGTACTTC
CSVDSGVSYEQYF
>-|TRBJ2-7|TRBD2|TRBV19
TGTGCCAGTAGTATCCTAGCGGGAGATCTCCACGAGCAGTACTTC
CASSILAGDLHEQYF
>-|TRBJ1-3|-|TRBV25-1
TGTGCCAGCAGTGCACAAACAGGGTGGTCTGGAAACACCATATATTTT
CASSAQTGWSGNTIYF
>-|TRBJ2-5|-|TRBV11-3
TGTGCCAGCAGCCCCCGGGAGAGGGAGACCCAGTACTTC
CASSPRERETQYF
>-|TRBJ2-7|-|TRBV2
TGTGCCAGCCATGAGACAGAGAGCTCCTACGAGCAGTACTTC
CASHETESSYEQYF
>-|TRBJ1-4|-|TRBV11-3
TGTGCCAGCGGGAGGACACAAAATAATGAAAAACTGTTTTTT
CASGRTQNNEKLFF
>few|TRBJ2-7|TRBD2|TRBV6-6
TGTGCCAGCAGTTCGACTAGCAACGAGCAGTACTTC
CASSSTSNEQYF
>-|TRBJ2-3|TRBD2|TRBV9
TGTGCCAGCAGTAGCGGGAATGCAGATACGCAGTATTTT
CASSSGNADTQYF
>-|TRBJ2-7|-|TRBV5-6
TGTGCCAGCAGCTACACAGGGAGCGAGCAGTACTTC
CASSYTGSEQYF